This paragraph reports one TCR beta chain. The data belong to a study of blood T cell repertoires in COVID-19. Study details: Material from acute and convalescent COVID-19 was sourced from the United States, Italy and Spain. T cells, B-cell-depleted T cells, or PBMCs provided the cDNA or gDNA that served as material.

Per the original data handling: Reference gene primers were amplified, and this amplification served to estimate nucleated cell counts. Assay used: immunoSEQ multiplex PCR; TCRdb lists only in-frame clones, some missing. The V and J calls and clone size were taken over from that table, and D and trimming were inferred from the DNA. Among some 200,000 clones listed, roughly four fifths were seen once. The CDR3 has 13 residues. CDR1 SGHVS and CDR2 FQNEAQ come from the germline V gene. With 8 bases clipped from V and 5 bases from J, the junction kept 7 bases outside the gene matches. The sequencing sample was made of peripheral blood. The chain combines TRBV7-8 with TRBJ2-5, with TRBD1 matching over 8 bases. The sequence came from a woman under 40 who had recovered from COVID-19. Here the CDR3 reads CASGRTGQETQYF. The CDR3 nucleotides are TGTGCCAGCGGACGGACAGGGCAGGAGACCCAGTACTTC.